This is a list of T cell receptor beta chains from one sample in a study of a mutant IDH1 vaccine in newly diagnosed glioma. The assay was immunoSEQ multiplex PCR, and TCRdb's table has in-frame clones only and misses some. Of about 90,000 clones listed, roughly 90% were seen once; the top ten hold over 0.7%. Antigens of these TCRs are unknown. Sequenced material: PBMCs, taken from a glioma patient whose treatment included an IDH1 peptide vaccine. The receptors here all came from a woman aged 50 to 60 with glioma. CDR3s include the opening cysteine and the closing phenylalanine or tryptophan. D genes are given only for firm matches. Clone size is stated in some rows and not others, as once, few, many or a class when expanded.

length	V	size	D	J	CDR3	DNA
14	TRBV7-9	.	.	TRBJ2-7	CASSPGTTLPRQYF	TGTGCCAGCAGCCCGGGGACGACCCTTCCGCGGCAGTACTTC
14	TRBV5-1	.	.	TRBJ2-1	CASRSEGPYNEQFF	TGCGCCAGCAGGTCGGAGGGACCTTACAATGAGCAGTTCTTC
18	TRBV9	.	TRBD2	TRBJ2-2	CASSVAGGLFEGTGELFF	TGTGCCAGCAGCGTAGCGGGAGGCCTCTTCGAGGGCACCGGGGAGCTGTTTTTT
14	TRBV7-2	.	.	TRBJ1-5	CASSRTLRNQPQHF	TGTGCCAGCAGTCGGACACTCCGCAATCAGCCCCAGCATTTT
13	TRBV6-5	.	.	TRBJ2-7	CASSFHRNYEQYF	TGTGCCAGCAGTTTCCACAGGAACTACGAGCAGTACTTC
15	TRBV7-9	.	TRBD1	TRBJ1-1	CASSRDRGMFPEAFF	TGTGCCAGCAGCAGAGACAGGGGTATGTTTCCTGAAGCTTTCTTT
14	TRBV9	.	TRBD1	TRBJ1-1	CASSVTGSNTEAFF	TGTGCCAGCAGCGTGACAGGGAGTAACACTGAAGCTTTCTTT
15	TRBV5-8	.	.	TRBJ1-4	CASSSWTVGGEKLFF	TGTGCCAGCAGCTCCTGGACAGTAGGTGGTGAAAAACTGTTTTTT
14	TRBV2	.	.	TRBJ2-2	CASSEIGPTGELFF	TGTGCCAGCAGTGAGATAGGGCCCACCGGGGAGCTGTTTTTT
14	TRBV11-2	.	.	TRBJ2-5	CASSPRTPQETQYF	TGTGCCAGCAGCCCTAGGACACCCCAAGAGACCCAGTACTTC
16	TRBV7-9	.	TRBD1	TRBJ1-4	CASSLGQGATNEKLFF	TGTGCCAGCAGCTTAGGACAGGGGGCAACTAATGAAAAACTGTTTTTT
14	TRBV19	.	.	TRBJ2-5	CASSIPGAVETQYF	TGTGCCAGTAGTATTCCGGGAGCGGTGGAGACCCAGTACTTC
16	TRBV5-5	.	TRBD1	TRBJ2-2	CASSPDRPLLTGELFF	TGTGCCAGCAGCCCGGACAGGCCCCTACTCACCGGGGAGCTGTTTTTT
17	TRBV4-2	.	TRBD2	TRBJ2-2	CASSQILAVIGTGELFF	TGTGCCAGCAGCCAAATACTAGCGGTGATCGGCACCGGGGAGCTGTTTTTT
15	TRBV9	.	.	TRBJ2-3	CASSVGNGATDTQYF	TGTGCCAGCAGCGTAGGCAACGGGGCCACAGATACGCAGTATTTT
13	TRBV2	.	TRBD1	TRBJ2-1	CAAWDRGYNEQFF	TGTGCCGCATGGGACAGGGGGTACAATGAGCAGTTCTTC
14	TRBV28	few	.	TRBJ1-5	CASIEGYNNQPQHF	TGTGCCAGCATCGAGGGATATAACAATCAGCCCCAGCATTTT
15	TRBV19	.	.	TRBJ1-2	CASSINSGAPYGYTF	TGTGCCAGTAGTATTAATTCGGGGGCACCCTATGGCTACACCTTC
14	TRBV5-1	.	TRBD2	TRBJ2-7	CASSTSGITYEQYF	TGCGCCAGCAGCACTAGCGGGATTACCTACGAGCAGTACTTC
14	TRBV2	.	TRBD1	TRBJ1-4	CASMGTGDNEKLFF	TGTGCCAGCATGGGGACAGGGGATAATGAAAAACTGTTTTTT
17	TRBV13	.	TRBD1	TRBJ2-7	CASSSLDTGVGDYEQYF	TGTGCCAGCAGCTCCTTAGACACAGGGGTGGGGGACTACGAGCAGTACTTC
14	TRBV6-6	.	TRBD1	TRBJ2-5	CASSWTGGDETQYF	TGTGCCAGCAGTTGGACAGGGGGCGATGAGACCCAGTACTTC
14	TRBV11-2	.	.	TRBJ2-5	CASTPWGPQETQYF	TGTGCCAGCACCCCGTGGGGGCCGCAAGAGACCCAGTACTTC
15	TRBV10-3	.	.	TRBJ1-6	CAIRTDSSYNSPLHF	TGTGCCATCAGAACGGACAGCTCCTATAATTCACCCCTCCACTTT
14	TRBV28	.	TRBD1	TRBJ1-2	CASSTRQGGHGYTF	TGTGCCAGCAGTACCCGACAGGGAGGTCATGGCTACACCTTC
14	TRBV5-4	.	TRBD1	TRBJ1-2	CASRRTGSNYGYTF	TGTGCCAGCAGACGGACAGGGAGTAACTATGGCTACACCTTC
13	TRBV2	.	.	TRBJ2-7	CASTSDRSYEQYF	TGTGCCAGCACCTCGGACAGATCCTACGAGCAGTACTTC
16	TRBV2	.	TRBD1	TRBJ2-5	CASTRFRQGEGETQYF	TGTGCCAGCACCAGATTTAGACAGGGCGAAGGGGAGACCCAGTACTTC
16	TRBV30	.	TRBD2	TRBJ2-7	CAWDSGLAGSSYEQYF	TGTGCCTGGGACTCGGGACTAGCGGGAAGCTCCTACGAGCAGTACTTC
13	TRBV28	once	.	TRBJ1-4	CASGQGKNEKLFF	TGTGCCAGCGGTCAAGGAAAAAATGAAAAACTGTTTTTT
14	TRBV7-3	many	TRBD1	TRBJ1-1	CASSLGTENTEAFF	TGTGCCAGCAGCTTAGGGACAGAGAACACTGAAGCTTTCTTT
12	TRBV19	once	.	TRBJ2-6	CAIGSGANVLTF	TGTGCCATCGGCTCTGGGGCCAACGTCCTGACTTTC
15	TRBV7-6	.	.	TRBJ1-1	CASSRTADMNTEAFF	TGTGCCAGCAGCCGGACGGCCGACATGAACACTGAAGCTTTCTTT
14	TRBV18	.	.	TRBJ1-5	CASSSQGMEQPQHF	TGTGCCAGCTCGTCTCAGGGGATGGAGCAGCCCCAGCATTTT
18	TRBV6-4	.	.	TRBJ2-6	CASSSFGTRQSRANVLTF	TGTGCCAGCAGTAGTTTCGGCACACGACAAAGTCGGGCCAACGTCCTGACTTTC
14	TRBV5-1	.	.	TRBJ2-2	CASSVGPDSGELFF	TGCGCCAGCAGCGTAGGTCCGGATTCCGGGGAGCTGTTTTTT
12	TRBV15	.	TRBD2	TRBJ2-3	CATSLPGGTQYF	TGTGCCACCAGTCTCCCGGGGGGTACGCAGTATTTT
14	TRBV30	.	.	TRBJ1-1	CAWSVGHLNTEAFF	TGTGCCTGGAGTGTGGGACACCTGAACACTGAAGCTTTCTTT
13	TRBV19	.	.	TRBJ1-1	CASSIGSLTEAFF	TGTGCCAGTAGTATTGGCAGCCTCACTGAAGCTTTCTTT
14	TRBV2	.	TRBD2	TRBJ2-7	CASSGSSGSSEQYF	TGTGCCAGCAGTGGGTCTAGCGGGAGTAGCGAGCAGTACTTC
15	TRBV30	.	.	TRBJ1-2	CAWSTQPAGAYGYTF	TGTGCCTGGAGTACACAGCCGGCGGGGGCTTATGGCTACACCTTC
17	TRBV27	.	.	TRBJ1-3	CASSARTSTLSGNTIYF	TGTGCCAGCAGTGCCCGGACTTCCACCCTCTCTGGAAACACCATATATTTT
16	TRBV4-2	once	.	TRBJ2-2	CASSQGVAGRTGELFF	TGTGCCAGCAGCCAAGGGGTGGCAGGGAGAACCGGGGAGCTGTTTTTT
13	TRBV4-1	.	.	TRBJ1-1	CASSQSLNTEAFF	TGCGCCAGCAGCCAATCATTGAACACTGAAGCTTTCTTT
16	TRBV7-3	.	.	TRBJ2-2	CASSFGGGGDTGELFF	TGTGCCAGCAGCTTCGGCGGCGGCGGAGACACCGGGGAGCTGTTTTTT
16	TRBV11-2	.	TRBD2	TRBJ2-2	CASSLGLAVNTGELFF	TGTGCCAGCAGCTTAGGACTAGCGGTGAACACCGGGGAGCTGTTTTTT
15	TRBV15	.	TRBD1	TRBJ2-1	CATSGNRDRGAEQFF	TGTGCCACCAGCGGAAACCGGGACAGGGGAGCTGAGCAGTTCTTC
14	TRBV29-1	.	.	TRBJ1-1	CSVENGQGFTEAFF	TGCAGCGTTGAAAATGGTCAGGGGTTTACTGAAGCTTTCTTT
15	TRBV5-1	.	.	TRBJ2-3	CASSLTTASTDTQYF	TGCGCCAGCAGCTTGACGACAGCTAGCACAGATACGCAGTATTTT
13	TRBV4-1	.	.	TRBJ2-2	CASSQVHTGELFF	TGCGCCAGCAGCCAAGTGCACACCGGGGAGCTGTTTTTT
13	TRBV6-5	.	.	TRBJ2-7	CASSTTPSYEQYF	TGTGCCAGCAGTACTACCCCTTCCTACGAGCAGTACTTC
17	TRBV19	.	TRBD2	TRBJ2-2	CASSIGRSSGNTGELFF	TGTGCCAGTAGTATCGGGCGATCTAGCGGGAACACCGGGGAGCTGTTTTTT
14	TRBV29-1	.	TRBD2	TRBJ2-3	CSAVRSGNTDTQYF	TGCAGCGCTGTCCGTAGCGGGAACACAGATACGCAGTATTTT
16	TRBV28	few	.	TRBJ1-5	CATNVIGRGGHQPQHF	TGTGCCACCAATGTGATAGGACGGGGGGGTCATCAGCCCCAGCATTTT
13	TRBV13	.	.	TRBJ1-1	CASTKKFGGEAFF	TGTGCCAGCACCAAAAAGTTTGGGGGTGAAGCTTTCTTT
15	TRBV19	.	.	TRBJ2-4	CASSPGTLLQNIQYF	TGTGCCAGTAGCCCTGGCACATTACTCCAAAACATTCAGTACTTC
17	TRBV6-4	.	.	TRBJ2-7	CASSPGPLGEEDYEQYF	TGTGCCAGCAGCCCGGGTCCCCTTGGGGAAGAAGACTACGAGCAGTACTTC